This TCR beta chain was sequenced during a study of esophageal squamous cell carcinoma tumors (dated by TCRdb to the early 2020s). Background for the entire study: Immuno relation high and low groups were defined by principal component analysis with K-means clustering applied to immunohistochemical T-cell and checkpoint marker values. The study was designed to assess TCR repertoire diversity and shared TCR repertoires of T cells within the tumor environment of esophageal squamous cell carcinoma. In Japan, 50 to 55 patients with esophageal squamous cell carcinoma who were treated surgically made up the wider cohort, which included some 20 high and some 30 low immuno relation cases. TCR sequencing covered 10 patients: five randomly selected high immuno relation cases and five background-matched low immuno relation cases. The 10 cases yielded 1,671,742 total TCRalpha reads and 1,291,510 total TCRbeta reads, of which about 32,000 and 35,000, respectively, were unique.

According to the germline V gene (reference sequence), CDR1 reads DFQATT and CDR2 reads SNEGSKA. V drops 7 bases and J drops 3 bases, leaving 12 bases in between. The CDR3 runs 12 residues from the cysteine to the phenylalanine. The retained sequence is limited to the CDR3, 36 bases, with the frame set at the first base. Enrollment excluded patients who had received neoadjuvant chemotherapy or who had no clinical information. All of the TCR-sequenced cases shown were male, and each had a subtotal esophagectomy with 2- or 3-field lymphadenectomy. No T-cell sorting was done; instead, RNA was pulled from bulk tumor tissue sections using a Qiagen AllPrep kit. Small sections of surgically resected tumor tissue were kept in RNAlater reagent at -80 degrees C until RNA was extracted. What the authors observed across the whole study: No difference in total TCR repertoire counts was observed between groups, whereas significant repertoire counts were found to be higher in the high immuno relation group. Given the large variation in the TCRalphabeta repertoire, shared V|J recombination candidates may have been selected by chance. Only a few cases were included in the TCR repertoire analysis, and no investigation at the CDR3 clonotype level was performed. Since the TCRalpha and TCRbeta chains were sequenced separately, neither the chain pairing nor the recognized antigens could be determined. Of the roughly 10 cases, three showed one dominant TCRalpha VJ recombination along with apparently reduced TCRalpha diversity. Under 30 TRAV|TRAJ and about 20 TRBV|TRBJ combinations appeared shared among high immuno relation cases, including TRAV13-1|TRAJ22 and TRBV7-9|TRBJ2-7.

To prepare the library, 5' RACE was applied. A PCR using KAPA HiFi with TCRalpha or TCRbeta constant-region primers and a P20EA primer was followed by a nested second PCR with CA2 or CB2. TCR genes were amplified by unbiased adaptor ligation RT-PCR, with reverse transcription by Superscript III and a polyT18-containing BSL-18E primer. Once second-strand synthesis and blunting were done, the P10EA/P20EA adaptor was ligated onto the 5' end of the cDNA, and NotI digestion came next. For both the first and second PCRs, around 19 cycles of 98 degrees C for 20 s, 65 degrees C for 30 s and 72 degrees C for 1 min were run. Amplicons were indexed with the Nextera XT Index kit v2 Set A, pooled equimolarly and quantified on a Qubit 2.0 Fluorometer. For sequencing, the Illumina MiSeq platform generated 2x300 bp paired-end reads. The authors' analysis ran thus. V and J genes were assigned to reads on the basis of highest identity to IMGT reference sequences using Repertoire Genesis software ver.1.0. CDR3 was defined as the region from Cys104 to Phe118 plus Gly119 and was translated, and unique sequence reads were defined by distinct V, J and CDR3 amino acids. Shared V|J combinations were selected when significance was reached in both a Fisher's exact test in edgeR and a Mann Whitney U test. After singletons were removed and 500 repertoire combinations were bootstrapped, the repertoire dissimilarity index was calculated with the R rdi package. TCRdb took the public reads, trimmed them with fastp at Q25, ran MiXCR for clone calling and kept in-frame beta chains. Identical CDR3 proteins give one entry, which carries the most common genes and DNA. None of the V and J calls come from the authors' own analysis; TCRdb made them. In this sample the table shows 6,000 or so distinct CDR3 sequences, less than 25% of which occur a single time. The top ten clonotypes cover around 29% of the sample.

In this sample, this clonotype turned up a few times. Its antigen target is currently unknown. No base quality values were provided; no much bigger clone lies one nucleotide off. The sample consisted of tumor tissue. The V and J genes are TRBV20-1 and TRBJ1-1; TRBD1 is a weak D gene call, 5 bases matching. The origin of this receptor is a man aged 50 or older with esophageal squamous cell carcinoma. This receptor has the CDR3 CSGEGLHTEAFF. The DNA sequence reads TGCAGTGGGGAGGGGCTTCACACTGAAGCTTTCTTT.